This T cell receptor (beta chain) stems from a study of T cell repertoires in cytomegalovirus infection. Study-wide context: Recently identified HLA-C-restricted CMV epitopes were used, and well-studied HLA-B-restricted CMV epitopes were used as well. It can be stated that public TCR beta signatures indicated CMV infection as well as a matching HLA type.

Whole-study findings and limits: Summed frequency of public TCR beta families distinguished CMV carriers with the relevant HLA.

TCRdb processed the reads anew with MiXCR; each CDR3 protein has one entry. The repertoire holds about 700,000 distinct CDR3 sequences, with 33% as singletons. This CDR3 region has 13 residues. Germline V gene lookup returns CDR1 LGHDT and CDR2 YNNKEL (reference sequence). V was shortened by 4 bases and J by 7 bases, with 13 bases between the two germline ends. With regard to this clonotype: The antigen remains unidentified.

The TCR sequence derives from a human donor in good health (CMV status not recorded). Some clones in this sample may be carry-over from other donors' samples. The sample was cultured PBMCs, taken from culture after CMV antigen stimulation. The chain has TRBV3-1 and TRBJ1-1; possibly TRBD1 for D (5 bases). The CDR3 nucleotides read TGTGCCAGCAGCCTCCGGGGCCAACATGAAGCTTTCTTT. This codes for CASSLRGQHEAFF.